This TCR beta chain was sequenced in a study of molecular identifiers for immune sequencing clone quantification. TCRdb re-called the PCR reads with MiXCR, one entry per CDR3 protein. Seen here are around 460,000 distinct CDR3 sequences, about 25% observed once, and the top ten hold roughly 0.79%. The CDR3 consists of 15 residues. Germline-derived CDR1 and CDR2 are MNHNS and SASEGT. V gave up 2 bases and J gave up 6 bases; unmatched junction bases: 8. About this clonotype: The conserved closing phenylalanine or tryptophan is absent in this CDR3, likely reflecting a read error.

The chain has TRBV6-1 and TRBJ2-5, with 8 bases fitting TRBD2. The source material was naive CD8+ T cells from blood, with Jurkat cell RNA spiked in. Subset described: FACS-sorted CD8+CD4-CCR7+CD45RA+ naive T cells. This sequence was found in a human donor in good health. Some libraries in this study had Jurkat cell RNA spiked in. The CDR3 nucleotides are TGTGCCAGCAGTGAATACGGCGGGAGGCTCCAGACCCAGTACCTC. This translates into CASSEYGGRLQTQYL.